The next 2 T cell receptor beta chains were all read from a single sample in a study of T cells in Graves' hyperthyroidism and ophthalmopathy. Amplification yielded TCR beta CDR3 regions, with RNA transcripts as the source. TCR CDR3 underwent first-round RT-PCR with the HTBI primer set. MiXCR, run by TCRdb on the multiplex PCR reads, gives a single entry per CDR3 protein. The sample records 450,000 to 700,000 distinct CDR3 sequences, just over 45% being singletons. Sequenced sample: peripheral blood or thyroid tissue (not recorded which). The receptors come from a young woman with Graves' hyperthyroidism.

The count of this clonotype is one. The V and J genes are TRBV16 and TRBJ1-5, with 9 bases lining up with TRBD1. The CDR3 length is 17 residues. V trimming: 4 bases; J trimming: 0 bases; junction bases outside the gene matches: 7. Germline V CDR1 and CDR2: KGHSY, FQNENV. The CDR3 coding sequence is TGTGCCAGCAGCCGGGAGGGACAGGGATATAGCAATCAGCCCCAGCATTTT. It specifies CASSREGQGYSNQPQHF. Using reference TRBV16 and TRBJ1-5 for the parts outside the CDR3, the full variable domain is GEEVAQTPKHLVRGEGQKAKLYCAPIKGHSYVFWYQQVLKNEFKFLISFQNENVFDETGMPKERFSAKCLPNSPCSLEIQATKLEDSAVYFCASSREGQGYSNQPQHFGDGTRLSIL.

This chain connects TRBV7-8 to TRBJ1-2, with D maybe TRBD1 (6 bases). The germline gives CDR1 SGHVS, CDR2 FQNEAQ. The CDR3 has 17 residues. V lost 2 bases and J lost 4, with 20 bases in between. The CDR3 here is CASSLWAGAVGGYGYTF. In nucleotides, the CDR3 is TGTGCCAGCAGCTTATGGGCAGGGGCGGTTGGTGGCTATGGCTACACCTTC.